This entry lists 2 T cell receptor beta chains sequenced from one sample in a study of identifying expanded T cells in peripheral blood (dated by TCRdb to 2018 to 2020). Preparation of the library involved the immunoSEQ multiplex PCR assay. Sourced from immuneACCESS, this table was stored by TCRdb with only in-frame sequences that have V and J called. A share of the clones is absent; for the studies checked, an unresolved V gene accounts for under half, and the remainder has no known explanation. This sample comprises 85,000 to 90,000 clones, around 87% of them detected only once. The ten largest clones take up around 5.6% of the sample. The specimen was blood. The source is a person aged 18-69 years in good health.

This rearrangement joins TRBV7-8 to TRBJ1-2; D is possibly TRBD1 (6 bases). CDR3 length equals 12 residues. Trimming took 6 bases from V and 13 from J, leaving 18 bases between them. Germline V gene sequence: CDR1 SGHVS, CDR2 FQNEAQ. CDR3: CASSSSTGKRTF. In DNA, the CDR3 is TGTGCCAGCAGTTCATCCACAGGGAAACGCACCTTC. Together with reference TRBV7-8 and TRBJ1-2, the CDR3 gives the full variable domain: GAGVSQSPRYKVAKRGQDVALRCDPISGHVSLFWYQQALGQGPEFLTYFQNEAQLDKSGLPSDRFFAERPEGSVSTLKIQRTQQEDSAVYLCASSSSTGKRTFGSGTRLTVV.

The genes are TRBV4-1 and TRBJ2-3; 7 nucleotides agree with TRBD1. CDR3 length: 14 residues. The junction had 9 bases not matched to a gene; V was cut back by 8 bases and J by 4 bases. The germline V gene has CDR1 MGHRA and CDR2 YSYEKL. DNA for the CDR3: TGCGCCAGCTCAAGGACAGGTTTTTCAGATACGCAGTATTTT. This codes for CASSRTGFSDTQYF.